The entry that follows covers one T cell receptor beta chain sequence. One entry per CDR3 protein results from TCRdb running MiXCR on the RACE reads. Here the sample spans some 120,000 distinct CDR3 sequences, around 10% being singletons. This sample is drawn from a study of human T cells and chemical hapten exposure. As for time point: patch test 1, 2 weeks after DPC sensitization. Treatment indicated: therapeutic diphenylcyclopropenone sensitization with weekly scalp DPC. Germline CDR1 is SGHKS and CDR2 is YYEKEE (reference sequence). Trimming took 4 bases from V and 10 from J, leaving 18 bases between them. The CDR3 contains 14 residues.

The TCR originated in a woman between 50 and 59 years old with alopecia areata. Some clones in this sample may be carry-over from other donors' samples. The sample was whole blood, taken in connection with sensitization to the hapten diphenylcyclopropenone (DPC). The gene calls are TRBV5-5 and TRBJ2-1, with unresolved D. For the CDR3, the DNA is TGTGCCAGCAGCCCGATGGTTTCGGGCAGGGAGCAGTTCTTC. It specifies CASSPMVSGREQFF.